This T cell receptor beta chain emerged from a study of T cells in Graves' hyperthyroidism and ophthalmopathy. PBMCs were sourced from 9 to 10 ml fresh peripheral blood. CDR1 is SGHRS, CDR2 YFSETQ, per germline. This CDR3 region has 11 residues. V lost 0 bases, J lost 14 bases, and 11 bases lay in between. Regions amplified from RNA transcripts were the TCR beta CDR3 regions. Researchers ran a first-round RT-PCR on the TCR CDR3 using the HTBI primer set. TCRdb re-derived calls from the multiplex PCR reads in MiXCR, one entry per CDR3 protein. The table includes approximately 600,000 distinct CDR3 sequences, approximately 14% detected once.

Sequenced sample: blood. The J gene is TRBJ1-1, the V gene TRBV5-1, with D tentatively TRBD1 (6 bases). This receptor was identified in a woman between 40 and 55 years old with Graves' ophthalmopathy. The CDR3 DNA is TGCGCCAGCAGCTTGGGACAGGAAATGTTCTTT. It specifies CASSLGQEMFF. Looking up the rest from reference TRBV5-1 and TRBJ1-1 gives the full variable domain: KAGVTQTPRYLIKTRGQQVTLSCSPISGHRSVSWYQQTPGQGLQFLFEYFSETQRNKGNFPGRFSGRQFSNSRSEMNVSTLELGDSALYLCASSLGQEMFFGQGTRLTVV.